The present TCR beta chain was sequenced within a study of T cells in Graves' hyperthyroidism and ophthalmopathy. Study-level results: Ophthalmopathy was model-predicted a median around 6.7 months pre-onset.

Amplified TCR beta CDR3 regions derived from RNA transcripts. HTBI primers were used for first-round RT-PCR of the TCR CDR3. One entry per CDR3 protein results from TCRdb running MiXCR on the multiplex PCR reads. The profile shows roughly 110,000 distinct CDR3 sequences, approximately 16% of them singletons. The germline gives CDR1 DFQATT, CDR2 SNEGSKA (reference sequence). The CDR3 spans 15 residues. Unmatched junction bases numbered 5, after V lost 3 bases and J lost 7 bases. As for this clonotype: Its specificity is unknown.

This chain connects TRBV20-1 to TRBJ2-1, with 14 bases that match TRBD2. Material: blood. This clonotype was obtained from a woman in her forties or fifties with Graves' hyperthyroidism. The CDR3, as DNA: TGCAGTGCTAGTACCGGGACTAGCGGGGGAAATGAGCAGTTCTTC. Translated: CSASTGTSGGNEQFF.